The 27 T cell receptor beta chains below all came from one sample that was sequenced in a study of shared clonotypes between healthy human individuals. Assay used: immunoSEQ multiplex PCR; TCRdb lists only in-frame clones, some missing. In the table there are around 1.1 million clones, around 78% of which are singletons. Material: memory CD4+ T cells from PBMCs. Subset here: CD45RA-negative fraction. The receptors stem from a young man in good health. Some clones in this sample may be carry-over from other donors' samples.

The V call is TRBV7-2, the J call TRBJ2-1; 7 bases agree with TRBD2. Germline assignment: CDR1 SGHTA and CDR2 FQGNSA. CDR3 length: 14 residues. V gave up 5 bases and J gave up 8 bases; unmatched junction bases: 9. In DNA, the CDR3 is TGTGCCAGCAGCGGGAGACTAGCAACGGATGAGCAGTTCTTC. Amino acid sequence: CASSGRLATDEQFF.

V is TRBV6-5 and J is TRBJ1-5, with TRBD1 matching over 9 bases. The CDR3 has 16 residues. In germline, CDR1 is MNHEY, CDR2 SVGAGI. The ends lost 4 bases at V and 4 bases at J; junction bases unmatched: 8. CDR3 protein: CASSFSGTGINQPQHF. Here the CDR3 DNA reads TGTGCCAGCAGTTTCTCCGGGACAGGGATTAATCAGCCCCAGCATTTT.

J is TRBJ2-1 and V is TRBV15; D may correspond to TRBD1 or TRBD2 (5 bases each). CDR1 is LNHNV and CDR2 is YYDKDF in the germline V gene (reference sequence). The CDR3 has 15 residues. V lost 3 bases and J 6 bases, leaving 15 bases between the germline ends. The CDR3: CATSRETGTGNEQFF. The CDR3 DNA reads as TGTGCCACCAGCAGGGAGACGGGGACGGGCAATGAGCAGTTCTTC.

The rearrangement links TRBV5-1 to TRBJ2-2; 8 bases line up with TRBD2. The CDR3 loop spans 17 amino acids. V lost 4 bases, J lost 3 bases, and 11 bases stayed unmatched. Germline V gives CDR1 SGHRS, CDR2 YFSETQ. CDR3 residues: CASSPAGTSMHTGELFF. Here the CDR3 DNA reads TGCGCCAGCAGCCCGGCCGGGACTAGTATGCACACCGGGGAGCTGTTTTTT.

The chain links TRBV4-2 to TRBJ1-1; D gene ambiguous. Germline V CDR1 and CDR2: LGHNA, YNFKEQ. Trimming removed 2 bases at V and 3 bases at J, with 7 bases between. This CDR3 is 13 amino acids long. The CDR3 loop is CASSQRPYTEAFF. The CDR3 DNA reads TGTGCCAGCAGCCAACGTCCGTACACTGAAGCTTTCTTT.

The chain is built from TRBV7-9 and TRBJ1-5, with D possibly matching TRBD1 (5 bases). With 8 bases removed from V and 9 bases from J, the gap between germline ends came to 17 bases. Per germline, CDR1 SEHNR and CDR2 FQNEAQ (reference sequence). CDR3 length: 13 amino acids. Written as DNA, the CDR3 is TGTGCCAGCGGGACGGTCGAGAGAGGGCCCCAGCATTTT. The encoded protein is CASGTVERGPQHF. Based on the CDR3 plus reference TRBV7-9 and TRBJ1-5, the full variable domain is DTGVSQNPRHKITKRGQNVTFRCDPISEHNRLYWYRQTLGQGPEFLTYFQNEAQLEKSRLLSDRFSAERPKGSFSTLEIQRTEQGDSAMYLCASGTVERGPQHFGDGTRLSIL.

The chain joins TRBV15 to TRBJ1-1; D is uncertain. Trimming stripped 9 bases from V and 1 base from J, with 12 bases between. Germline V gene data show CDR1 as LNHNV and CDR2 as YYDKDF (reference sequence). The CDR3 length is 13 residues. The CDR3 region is CATRRRTNTEAFF. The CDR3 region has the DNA TGTGCCACTCGCCGACGGACGAACACTGAAGCTTTCTTT.

The CDR3 protein is CASSRSGRAGELFF. The CDR3 DNA reads TGTGCCAGCAGTAGAAGCGGGAGGGCCGGGGAGCTGTTTTTT. The genes are TRBV25-1 and TRBJ2-2; 10 bases fit TRBD2. This CDR3 region has 14 residues. Germline loops: CDR1 MGHDK, CDR2 SYGVNS. Trimming at V came to 5 bases and at J to 6 bases, leaving 3 bases not matched to a gene.

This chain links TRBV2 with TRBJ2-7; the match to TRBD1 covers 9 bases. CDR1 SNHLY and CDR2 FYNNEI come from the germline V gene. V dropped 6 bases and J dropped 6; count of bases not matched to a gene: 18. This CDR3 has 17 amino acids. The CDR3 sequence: CASRPTVGGTGLREQYF. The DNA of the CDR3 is TGTGCCAGCAGGCCCACGGTGGGAGGGACAGGGCTCCGCGAGCAGTACTTC.

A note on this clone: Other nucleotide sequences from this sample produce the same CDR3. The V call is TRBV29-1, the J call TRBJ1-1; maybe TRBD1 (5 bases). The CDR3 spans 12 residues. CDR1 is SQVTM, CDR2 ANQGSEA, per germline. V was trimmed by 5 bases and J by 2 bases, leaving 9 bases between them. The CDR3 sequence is CSVSQGNTEAFF. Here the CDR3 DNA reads TGCAGCGTTTCCCAGGGAAACACTGAAGCTTTCTTT.

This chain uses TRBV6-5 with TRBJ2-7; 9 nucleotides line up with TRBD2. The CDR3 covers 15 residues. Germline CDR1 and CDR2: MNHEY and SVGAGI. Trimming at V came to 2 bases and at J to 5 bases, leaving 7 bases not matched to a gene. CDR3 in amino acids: CASSYEAGGPHEQYF. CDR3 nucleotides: TGTGCCAGCAGTTACGAGGCGGGAGGGCCCCACGAGCAGTACTTC.

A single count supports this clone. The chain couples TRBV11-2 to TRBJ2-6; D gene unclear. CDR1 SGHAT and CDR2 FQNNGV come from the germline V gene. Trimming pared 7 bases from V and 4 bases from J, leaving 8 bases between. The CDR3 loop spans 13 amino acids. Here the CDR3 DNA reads TGTGCCAGCAAACCTGCCGGGGCCAACGTCCTGACTTTC. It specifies CASKPAGANVLTF.

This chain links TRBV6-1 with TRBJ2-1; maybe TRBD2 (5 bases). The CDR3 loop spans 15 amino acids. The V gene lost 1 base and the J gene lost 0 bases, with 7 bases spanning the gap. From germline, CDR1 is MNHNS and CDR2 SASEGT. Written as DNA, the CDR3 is TGTGCCAGCAGTGAAGGGACTCCCTCCTACAATGAGCAGTTCTTC. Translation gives CASSEGTPSYNEQFF.

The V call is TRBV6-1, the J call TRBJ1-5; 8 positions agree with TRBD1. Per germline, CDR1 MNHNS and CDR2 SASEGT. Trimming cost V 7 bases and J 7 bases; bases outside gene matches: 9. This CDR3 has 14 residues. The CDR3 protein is CASKTDRAAQPQHF. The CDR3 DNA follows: TGTGCCAGCAAGACGGACAGGGCGGCACAGCCCCAGCATTTT.

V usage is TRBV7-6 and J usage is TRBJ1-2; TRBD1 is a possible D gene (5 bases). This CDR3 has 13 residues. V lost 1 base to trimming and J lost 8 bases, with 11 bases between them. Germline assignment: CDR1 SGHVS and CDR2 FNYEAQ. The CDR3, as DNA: TGTGCCAGCAGCTTAGATGGGGGTCACGGCTACACCTTC. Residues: CASSLDGGHGYTF.

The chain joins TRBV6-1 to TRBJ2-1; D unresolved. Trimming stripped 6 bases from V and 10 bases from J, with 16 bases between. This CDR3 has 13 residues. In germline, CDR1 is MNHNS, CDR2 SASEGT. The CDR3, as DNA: TGTGCCAGCAGACCTAGTAACTCGTGGGAGCAGTTCTTC. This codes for CASRPSNSWEQFF.

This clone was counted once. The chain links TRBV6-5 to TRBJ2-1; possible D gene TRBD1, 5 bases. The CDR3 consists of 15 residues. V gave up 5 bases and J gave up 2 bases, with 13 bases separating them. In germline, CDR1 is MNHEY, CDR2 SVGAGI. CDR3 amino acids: CASSISGSPYNEQFF. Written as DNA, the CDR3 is TGTGCCAGCAGTATCTCAGGGTCCCCCTACAATGAGCAGTTCTTC.

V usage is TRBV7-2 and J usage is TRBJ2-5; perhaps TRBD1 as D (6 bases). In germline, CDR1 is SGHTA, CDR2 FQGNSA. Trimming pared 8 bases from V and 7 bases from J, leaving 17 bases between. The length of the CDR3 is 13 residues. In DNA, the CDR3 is TGTGCCAGCGGTTCAGGGGTCAGCGGGACCCAGTACTTC. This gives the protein CASGSGVSGTQYF.

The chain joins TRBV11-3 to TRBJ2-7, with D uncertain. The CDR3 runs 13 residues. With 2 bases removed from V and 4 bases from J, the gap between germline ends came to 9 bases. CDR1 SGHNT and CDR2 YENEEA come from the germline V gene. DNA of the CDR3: TGTGCCAGCAGCTTAATGGCAGATTACGAGCAGTACTTC. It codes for CASSLMADYEQYF.

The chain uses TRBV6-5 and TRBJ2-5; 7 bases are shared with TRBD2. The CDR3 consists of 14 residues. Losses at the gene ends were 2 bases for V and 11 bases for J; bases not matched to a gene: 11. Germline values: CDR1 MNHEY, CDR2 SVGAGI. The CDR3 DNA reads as TGTGCCAGCAGTTACGGCGGGGGTTGGGGATGGCAGTACTTC. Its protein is CASSYGGGWGWQYF.

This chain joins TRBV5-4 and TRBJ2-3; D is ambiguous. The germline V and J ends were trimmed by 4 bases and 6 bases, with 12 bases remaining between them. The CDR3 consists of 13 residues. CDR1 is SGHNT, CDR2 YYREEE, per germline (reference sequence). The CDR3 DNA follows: TGTGCCAGCAGCCGTAGTGATTACGATACGCAGTATTTT. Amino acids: CASSRSDYDTQYF.

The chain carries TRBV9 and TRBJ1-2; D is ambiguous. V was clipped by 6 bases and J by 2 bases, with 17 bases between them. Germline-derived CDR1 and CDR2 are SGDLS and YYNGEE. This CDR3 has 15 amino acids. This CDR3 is CASTARGNGNYGYTF. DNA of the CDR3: TGTGCCAGCACGGCGCGCGGGAACGGGAACTATGGCTACACCTTC.

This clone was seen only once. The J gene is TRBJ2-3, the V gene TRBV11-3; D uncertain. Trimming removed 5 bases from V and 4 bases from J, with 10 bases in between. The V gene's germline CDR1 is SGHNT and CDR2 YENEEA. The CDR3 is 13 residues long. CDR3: CASSRIESDTQYF. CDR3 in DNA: TGTGCCAGCAGCCGCATCGAGTCAGATACGCAGTATTTT. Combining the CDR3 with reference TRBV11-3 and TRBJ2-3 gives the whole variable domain EAGVVQSPRYKIIEKKQPVAFWCNPISGHNTLYWYLQNLGQGPELLIRYENEEAVDDSQLPKDRFSAERLKGVDSTLKIQPAELGDSAVYLCASSRIESDTQYFGPGTRLTVL.

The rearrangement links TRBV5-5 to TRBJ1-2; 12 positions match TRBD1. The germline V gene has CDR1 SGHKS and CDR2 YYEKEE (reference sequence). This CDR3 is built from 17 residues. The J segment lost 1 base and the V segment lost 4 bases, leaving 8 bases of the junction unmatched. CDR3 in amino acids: CASSGDRGRPFNYGYTF. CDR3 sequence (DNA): TGTGCCAGCAGCGGGGACAGGGGGCGCCCCTTTAACTATGGCTACACCTTC.

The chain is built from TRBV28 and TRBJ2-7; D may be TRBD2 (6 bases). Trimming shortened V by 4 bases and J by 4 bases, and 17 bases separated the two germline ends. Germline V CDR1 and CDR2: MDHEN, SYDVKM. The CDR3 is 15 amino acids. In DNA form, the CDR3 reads TGTGCCAGCAGTTCCAAACTAGCTCCGGAATACGAGCAGTACTTC. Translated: CASSSKLAPEYEQYF.

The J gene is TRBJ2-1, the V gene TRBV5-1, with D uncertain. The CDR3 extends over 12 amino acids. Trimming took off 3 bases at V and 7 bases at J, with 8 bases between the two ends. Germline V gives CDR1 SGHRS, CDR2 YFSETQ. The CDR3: CASSSAGNEQFF. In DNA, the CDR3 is TGCGCCAGCAGCTCAGCAGGAAATGAGCAGTTCTTC.

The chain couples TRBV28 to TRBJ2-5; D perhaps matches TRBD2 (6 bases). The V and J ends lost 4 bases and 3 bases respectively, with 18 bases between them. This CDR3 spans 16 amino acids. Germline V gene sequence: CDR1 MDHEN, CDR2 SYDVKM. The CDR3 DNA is TGTGCCAGCAGTTCCACTCAGGGAGGAGTAAAAGAGACCCAGTACTTC. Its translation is CASSSTQGGVKETQYF.